These 12 T cell receptor beta chains share one sample of origin, sequenced in a study of monozygotic twins with inflammatory bowel disease (dated by TCRdb to 2018 to 2020). The method was 5' RACE. The sequencing machine was an Illumina HiSeq 2500. Each entry corresponds to one CDR3 protein sequence from reads that TCRdb reprocessed, and DNA is not given. The table for this sample lists about 350,000 distinct CDR3 sequences. The ten largest clones take up around 2% of the sample. What was sequenced was blood. These receptors all come from a human donor with ulcerative colitis or Crohn's disease, or a healthy co-twin of an affected twin (not recorded which).

The chain is built from TRBV5-1 and TRBJ2-1; there is no DNA to check the TCRdb D call of TRBD2. This CDR3 comprises 15 residues. Germline loops: CDR1 SGHRS, CDR2 YFSETQ. This chain's CDR3 is CASSFMSDYYNEQFF.

The V gene is TRBV20-1, the J gene TRBJ2-3; the TCRdb D gene call, TRBD2, has no DNA to confirm it. Looked up from germline, CDR1 is DFQATT and CDR2 is SNEGSKA (reference sequence). The CDR3 is made up of 17 amino acids. Here the CDR3 reads CSASPLLAGVGRNTQYF.

V is TRBV7-2 and J is TRBJ2-1; TCRdb proposes TRBD1, but this gene call is untestable without DNA. CDR1 and CDR2 from the germline V gene are SGHTA and FQGNSA. This CDR3 is 16 amino acids long. The CDR3 here is CASSLTRGVTNNEQFF.

The chain has TRBV20-1 and TRBJ2-6; TCRdb lists TRBD1, though no DNA is available to test this call. Germline CDR1 and CDR2: DFQATT and SNEGSKA (reference sequence). The CDR3 covers 15 residues. CDR3 sequence: CSPIAGGVGANVLTF.

The rearrangement links TRBV18 to TRBJ1-4. The germline gives CDR1 KGHSH, CDR2 LQKENI. This CDR3 is 15 amino acids long. CDR3 sequence: CASSPRREENEKLFF.

J is TRBJ1-6 and V is TRBV4-3; checking the TCRdb D call of TRBD1 is not possible without DNA. The CDR3 has 19 residues. Germline V CDR1 and CDR2: LGHNA, YSLEER. CDR3 amino acids: CASSQKSFFNRAYNSPLHF.

This sequence joins TRBV15 and TRBJ2-1; the TCRdb call, TRBD1, lacks DNA for checking. Germline V gene lookup returns CDR1 LNHNV and CDR2 YYDKDF (reference sequence). The CDR3 is 15 residues long. CDR3 region: CATSRDSGSLDEQFF. Variable domain in full (rest from reference TRBV15 and TRBJ2-1): DAMVIQNPRYQVTQFGKPVTLSCSQTLNHNVMYWYQQKSSQAPKLLFHYYDKDFNNEADTPDNFQSRRPNTSFCFLDIRSPGLGDTAMYLCATSRDSGSLDEQFFGPGTRLTVL.

The chain links TRBV7-2 to TRBJ1-1; the TCRdb D gene call, TRBD1, has no DNA to confirm it. Germline V gene lookup returns CDR1 SGHTA and CDR2 FQGNSA. The CDR3 extends over 14 amino acids. This CDR3 reads CASSFYRGGTEAFF.

The chain employs TRBV21-1 and TRBJ2-7; there is no DNA to check the TCRdb D call of TRBD1. TRBV21-1 corresponds to a pseudogene. This CDR3 is built from 20 residues. The CDR3 spells CASSTTRLGIGDFTSYEQYF.

The chain employs TRBV7-2 and TRBJ2-2; the D gene TCRdb calls, TRBD1, cannot be checked with no DNA. In germline, CDR1 is SGHTA, CDR2 FQGNSA. The CDR3 covers 17 residues. CDR3 amino acids: CASSLGPGQGAAGELFF.

The V gene is TRBV29-1, the J gene TRBJ1-1; TCRdb's D call of TRBD1 is untestable without DNA. CDR3 length equals 16 residues. Germline V lookup: CDR1 SQVTM, CDR2 ANQGSEA. This chain's CDR3 is CSVDSRSALLNTEAFF.

The chain employs TRBV4-1 and TRBJ2-2; as DNA is missing, the TRBD1 call by TCRdb cannot be tested. Looked up from germline, CDR1 is MGHRA and CDR2 is YSYEKL. This CDR3 spans 16 amino acids. The CDR3 loop is CASSQPGQRNTGELFF.